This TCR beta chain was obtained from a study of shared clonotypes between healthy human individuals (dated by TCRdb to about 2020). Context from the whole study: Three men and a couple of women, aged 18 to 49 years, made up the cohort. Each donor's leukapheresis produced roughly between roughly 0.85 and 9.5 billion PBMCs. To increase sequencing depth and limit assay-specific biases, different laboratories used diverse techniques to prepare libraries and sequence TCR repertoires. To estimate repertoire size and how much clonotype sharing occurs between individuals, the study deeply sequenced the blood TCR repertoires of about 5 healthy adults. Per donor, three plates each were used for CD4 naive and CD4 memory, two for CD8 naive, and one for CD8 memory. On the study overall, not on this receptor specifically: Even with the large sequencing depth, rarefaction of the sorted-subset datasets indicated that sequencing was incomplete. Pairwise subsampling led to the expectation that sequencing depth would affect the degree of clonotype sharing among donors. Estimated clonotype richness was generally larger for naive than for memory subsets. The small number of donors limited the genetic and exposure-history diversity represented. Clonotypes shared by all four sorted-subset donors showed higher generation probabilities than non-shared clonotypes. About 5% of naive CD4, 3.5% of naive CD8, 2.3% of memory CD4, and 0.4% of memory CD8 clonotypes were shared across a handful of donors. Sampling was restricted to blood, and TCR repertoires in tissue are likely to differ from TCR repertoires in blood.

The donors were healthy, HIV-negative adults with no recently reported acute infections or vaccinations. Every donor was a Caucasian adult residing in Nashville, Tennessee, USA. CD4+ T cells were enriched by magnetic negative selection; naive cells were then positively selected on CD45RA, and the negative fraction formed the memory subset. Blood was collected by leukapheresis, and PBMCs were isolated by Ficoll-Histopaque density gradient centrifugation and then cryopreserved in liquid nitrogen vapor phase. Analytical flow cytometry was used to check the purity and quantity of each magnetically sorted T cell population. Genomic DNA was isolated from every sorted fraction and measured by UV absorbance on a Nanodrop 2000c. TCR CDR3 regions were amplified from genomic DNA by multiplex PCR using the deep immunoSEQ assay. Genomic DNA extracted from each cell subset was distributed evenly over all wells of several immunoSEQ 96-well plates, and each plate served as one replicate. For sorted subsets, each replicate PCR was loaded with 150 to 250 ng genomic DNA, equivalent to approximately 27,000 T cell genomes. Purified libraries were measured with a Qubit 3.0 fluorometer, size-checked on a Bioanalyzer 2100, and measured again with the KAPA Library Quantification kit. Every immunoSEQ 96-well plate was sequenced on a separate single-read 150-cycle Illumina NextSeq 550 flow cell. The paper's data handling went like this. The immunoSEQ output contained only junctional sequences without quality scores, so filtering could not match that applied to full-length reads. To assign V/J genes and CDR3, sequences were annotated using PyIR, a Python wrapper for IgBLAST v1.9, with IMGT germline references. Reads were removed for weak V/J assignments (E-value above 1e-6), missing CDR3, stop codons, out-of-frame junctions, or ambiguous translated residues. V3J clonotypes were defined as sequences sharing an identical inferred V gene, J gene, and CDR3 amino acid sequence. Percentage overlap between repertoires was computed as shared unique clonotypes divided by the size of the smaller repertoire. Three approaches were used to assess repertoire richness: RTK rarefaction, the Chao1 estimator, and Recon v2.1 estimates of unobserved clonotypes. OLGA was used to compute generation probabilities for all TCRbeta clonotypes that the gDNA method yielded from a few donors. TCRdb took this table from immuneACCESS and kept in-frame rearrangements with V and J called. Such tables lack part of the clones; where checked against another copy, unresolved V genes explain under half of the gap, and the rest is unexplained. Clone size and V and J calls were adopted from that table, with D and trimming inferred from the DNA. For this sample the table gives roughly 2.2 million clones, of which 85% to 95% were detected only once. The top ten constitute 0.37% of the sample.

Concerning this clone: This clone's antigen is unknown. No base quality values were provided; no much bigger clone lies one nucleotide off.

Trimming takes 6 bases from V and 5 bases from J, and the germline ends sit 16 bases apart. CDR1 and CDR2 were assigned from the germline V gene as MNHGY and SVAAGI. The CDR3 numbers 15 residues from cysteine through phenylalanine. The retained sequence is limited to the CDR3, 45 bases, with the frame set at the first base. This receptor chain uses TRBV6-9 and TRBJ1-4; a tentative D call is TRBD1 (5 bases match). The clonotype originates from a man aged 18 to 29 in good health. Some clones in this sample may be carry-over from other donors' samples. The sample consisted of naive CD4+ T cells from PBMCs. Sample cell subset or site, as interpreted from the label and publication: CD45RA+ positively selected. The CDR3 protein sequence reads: CASRGVGPGNEKLFF. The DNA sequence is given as TGTGCCAGCAGGGGGGTAGGGCCGGGGAATGAAAAACTGTTTTTT.